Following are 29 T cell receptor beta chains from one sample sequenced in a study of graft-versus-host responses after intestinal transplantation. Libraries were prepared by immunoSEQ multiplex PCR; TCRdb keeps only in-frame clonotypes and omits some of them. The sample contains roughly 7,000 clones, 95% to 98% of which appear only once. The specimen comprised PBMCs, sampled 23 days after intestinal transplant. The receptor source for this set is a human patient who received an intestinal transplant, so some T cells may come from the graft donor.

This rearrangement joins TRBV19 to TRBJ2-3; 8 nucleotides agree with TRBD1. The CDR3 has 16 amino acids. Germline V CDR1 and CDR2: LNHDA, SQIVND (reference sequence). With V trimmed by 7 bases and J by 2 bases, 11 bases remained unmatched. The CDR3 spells CASTPGQASFTDTQYF. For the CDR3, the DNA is TGTGCCAGTACCCCGGGACAGGCCTCCTTCACAGATACGCAGTATTTT. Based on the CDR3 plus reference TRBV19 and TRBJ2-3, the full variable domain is DGGITQSPKYLFRKEGQNVTLSCEQNLNHDAMYWYRQDPGQGLRLIYYSQIVNDFQKGDIAEGYSVSREKKESFPLTVTSAQKNPTAFYLCASTPGQASFTDTQYFGPGTRLTVL.

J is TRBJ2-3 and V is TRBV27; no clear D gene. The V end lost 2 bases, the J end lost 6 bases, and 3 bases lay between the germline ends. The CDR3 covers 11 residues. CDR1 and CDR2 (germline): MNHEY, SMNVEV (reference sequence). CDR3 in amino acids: CASSLGDTQYF. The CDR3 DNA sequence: TGTGCCAGCAGTTTAGGGGATACGCAGTATTTT.

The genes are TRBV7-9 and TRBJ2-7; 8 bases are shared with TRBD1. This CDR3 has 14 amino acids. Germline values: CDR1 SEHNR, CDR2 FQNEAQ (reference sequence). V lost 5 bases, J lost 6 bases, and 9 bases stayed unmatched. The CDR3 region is CASSTIPGTGEQYF. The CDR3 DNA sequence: TGTGCCAGCAGCACGATACCCGGGACAGGCGAGCAGTACTTC.

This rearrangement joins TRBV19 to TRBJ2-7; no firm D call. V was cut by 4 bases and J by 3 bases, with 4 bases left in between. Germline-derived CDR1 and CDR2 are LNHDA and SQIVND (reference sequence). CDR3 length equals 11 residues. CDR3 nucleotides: TGTGCCAGTAGTAGGTTCTACGAGCAGTACTTC. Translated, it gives CASSRFYEQYF.

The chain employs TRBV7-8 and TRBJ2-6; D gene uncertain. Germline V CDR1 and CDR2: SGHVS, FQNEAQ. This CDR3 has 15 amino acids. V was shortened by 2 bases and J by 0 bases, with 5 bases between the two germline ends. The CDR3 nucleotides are TGTGCCAGCAGCTTAATCGGCTCTGGGGCCAACGTCCTGACTTTC. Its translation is CASSLIGSGANVLTF.

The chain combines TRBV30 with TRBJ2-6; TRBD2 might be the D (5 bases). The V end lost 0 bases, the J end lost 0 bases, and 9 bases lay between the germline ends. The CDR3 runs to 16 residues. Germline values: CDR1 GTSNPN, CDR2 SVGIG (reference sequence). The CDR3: CAWSVGVNSGANVLTF. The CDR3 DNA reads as TGTGCCTGGAGTGTCGGGGTGAACTCTGGGGCCAACGTCCTGACTTTC.

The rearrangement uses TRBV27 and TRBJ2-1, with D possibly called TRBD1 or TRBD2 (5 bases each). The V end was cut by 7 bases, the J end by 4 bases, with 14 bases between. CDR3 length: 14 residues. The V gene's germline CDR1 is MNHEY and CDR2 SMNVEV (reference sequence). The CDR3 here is CASTGQGPYNEQFF. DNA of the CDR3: TGTGCCAGCACCGGGCAGGGACCTTACAATGAGCAGTTCTTC.

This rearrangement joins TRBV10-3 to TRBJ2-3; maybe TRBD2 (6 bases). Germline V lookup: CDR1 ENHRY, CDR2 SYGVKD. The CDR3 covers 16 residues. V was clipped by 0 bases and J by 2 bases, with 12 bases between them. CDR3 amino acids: CAISESAGPLTDTQYF. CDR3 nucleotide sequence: TGTGCCATCAGTGAGTCCGCGGGACCTCTCACAGATACGCAGTATTTT.

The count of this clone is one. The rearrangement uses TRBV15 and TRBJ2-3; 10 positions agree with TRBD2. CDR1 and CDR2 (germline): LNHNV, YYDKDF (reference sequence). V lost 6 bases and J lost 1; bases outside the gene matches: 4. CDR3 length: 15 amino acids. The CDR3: CATSPGTSGTDTQYF. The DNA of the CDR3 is TGTGCCACCAGTCCCGGGACTAGCGGCACAGATACGCAGTATTTT.

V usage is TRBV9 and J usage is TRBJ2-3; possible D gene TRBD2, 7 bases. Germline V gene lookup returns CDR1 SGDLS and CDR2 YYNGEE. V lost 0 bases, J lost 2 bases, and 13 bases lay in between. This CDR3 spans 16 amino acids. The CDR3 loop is CASSVAGGQNTDTQYF. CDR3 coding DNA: TGTGCCAGCAGCGTAGCCGGGGGGCAAAACACAGATACGCAGTATTTT.

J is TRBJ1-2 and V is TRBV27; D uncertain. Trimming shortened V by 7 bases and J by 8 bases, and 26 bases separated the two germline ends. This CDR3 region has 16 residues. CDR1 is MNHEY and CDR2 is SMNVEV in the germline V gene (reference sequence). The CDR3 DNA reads TGTGCCAGCAACCCCCAACAAGGCTCCCGGAGAGGGGGCTACACCTTC. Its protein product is CASNPQQGSRRGGYTF.

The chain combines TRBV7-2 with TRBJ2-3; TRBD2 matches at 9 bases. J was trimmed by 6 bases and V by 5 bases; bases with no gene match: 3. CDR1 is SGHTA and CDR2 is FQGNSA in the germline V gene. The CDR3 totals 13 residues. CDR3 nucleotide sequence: TGTGCCAGCAGCACAGCGGGAGGTGATACGCAGTATTTT. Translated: CASSTAGGDTQYF.

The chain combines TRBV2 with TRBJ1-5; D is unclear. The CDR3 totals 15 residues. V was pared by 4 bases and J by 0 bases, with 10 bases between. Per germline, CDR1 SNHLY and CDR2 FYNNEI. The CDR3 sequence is CASSVEDYSNQPQHF. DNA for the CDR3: TGTGCCAGCAGTGTAGAAGATTATAGCAATCAGCCCCAGCATTTT. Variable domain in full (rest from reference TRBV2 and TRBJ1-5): EPEVTQTPSHQVTQMGQEVILRCVPISNHLYFYWYRQILGQKVEFLVSFYNNEISEKSEIFDDQFSVERPDGSNFTLKIRSTKLEDSAMYFCASSVEDYSNQPQHFGDGTRLSIL.

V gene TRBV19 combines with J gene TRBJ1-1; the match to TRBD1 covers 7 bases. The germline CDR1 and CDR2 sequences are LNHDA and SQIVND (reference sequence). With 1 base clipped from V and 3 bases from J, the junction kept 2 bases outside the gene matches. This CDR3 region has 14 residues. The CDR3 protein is CASSIVRGDTEAFF. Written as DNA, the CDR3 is TGTGCCAGTAGTATAGTCAGGGGGGACACTGAAGCTTTCTTT.

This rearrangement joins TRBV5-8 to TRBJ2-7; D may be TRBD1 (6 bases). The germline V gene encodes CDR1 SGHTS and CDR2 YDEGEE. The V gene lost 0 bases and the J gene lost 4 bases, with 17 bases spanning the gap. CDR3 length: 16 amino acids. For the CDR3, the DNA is TGTGCCAGCAGCTTGGCTCTGGGGGCGCGTCAGTACGAGCAGTACTTC. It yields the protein CASSLALGARQYEQYF.

As DNA, the CDR3 is TGCAGCTCTCCGGGACAGGGGTTTGATGAGCAGTTCTTC. Residues: CSSPGQGFDEQFF. The chain employs TRBV29-1 and TRBJ2-1, with 10 bases lining up with TRBD1. J gave up 8 bases and V 8 bases, and 9 bases lay outside the gene matches. CDR1 and CDR2 (germline): SQVTM, ANQGSEA. This CDR3 comprises 13 residues.

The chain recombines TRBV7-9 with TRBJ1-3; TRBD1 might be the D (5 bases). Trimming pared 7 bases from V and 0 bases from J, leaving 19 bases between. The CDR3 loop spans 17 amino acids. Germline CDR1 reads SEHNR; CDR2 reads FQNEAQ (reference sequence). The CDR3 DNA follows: TGTGCCAGCATCACCGTCCGTCCGGGACCCTCTGGAAACACCATATATTTT. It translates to CASITVRPGPSGNTIYF.

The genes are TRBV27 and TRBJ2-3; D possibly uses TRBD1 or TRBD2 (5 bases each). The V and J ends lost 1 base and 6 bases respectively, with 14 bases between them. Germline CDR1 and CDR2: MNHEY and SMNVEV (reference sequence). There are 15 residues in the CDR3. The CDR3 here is CASSLWDPSRDTQYF. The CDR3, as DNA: TGTGCCAGCAGTTTATGGGACCCGAGCAGGGATACGCAGTATTTT.

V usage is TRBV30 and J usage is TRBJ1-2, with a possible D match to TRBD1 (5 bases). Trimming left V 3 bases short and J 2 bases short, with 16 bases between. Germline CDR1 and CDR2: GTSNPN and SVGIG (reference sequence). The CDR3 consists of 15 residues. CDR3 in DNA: TGTGCCTGGAGGGGGCGGTTCGGTTGGAACTATGGCTACACCTTC. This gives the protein CAWRGRFGWNYGYTF.

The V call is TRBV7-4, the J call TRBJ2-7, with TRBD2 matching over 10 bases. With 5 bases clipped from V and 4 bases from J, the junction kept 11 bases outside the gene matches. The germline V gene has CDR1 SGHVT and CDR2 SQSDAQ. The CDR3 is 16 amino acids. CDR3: CASSPRPETSGYEQYF. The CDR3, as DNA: TGTGCCAGCAGCCCTAGGCCCGAGACTAGCGGGTACGAGCAGTACTTC.

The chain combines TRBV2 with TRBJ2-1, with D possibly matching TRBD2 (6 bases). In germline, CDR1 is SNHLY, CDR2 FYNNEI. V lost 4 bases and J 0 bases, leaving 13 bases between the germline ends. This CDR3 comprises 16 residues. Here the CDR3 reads CASSGEDLSSYNEQFF. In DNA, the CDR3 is TGTGCCAGCAGTGGGGAGGACTTAAGCTCCTACAATGAGCAGTTCTTC. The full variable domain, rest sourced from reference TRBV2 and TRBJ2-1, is EPEVTQTPSHQVTQMGQEVILRCVPISNHLYFYWYRQILGQKVEFLVSFYNNEISEKSEIFDDQFSVERPDGSNFTLKIRSTKLEDSAMYFCASSGEDLSSYNEQFFGPGTRLTVL.

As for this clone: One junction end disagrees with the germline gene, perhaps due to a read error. CDR3 DNA: TGTACCTGGAGCCACTCTAGCACAGATACGCAGTATTTT. It specifies CTWSHSSTDTQYF. The V gene is TRBV30, the J gene TRBJ2-3, with D hard to call. The length of the CDR3 is 13 residues. Germline CDR1 is GTSNPN and CDR2 is SVGIG (reference sequence).

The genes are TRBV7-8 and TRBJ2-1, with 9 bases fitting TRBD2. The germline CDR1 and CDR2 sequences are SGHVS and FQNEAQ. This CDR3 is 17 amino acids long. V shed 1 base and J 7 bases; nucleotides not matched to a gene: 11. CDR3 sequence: CASSLEASGTGVNEQFF. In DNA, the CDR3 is TGTGCCAGCAGCTTAGAGGCTAGCGGGACTGGGGTAAATGAGCAGTTCTTC.

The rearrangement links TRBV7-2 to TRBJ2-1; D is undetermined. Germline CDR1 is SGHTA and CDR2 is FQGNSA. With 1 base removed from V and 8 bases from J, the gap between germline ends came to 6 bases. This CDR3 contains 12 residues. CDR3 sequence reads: CASSLVIYEQFF. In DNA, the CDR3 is TGTGCCAGCAGCTTAGTTATCTATGAGCAGTTCTTC. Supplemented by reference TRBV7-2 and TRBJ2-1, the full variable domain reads GAGVSQSPSNKVTEKGKDVELRCDPISGHTALYWYRQSLGQGLEFLIYFQGNSAPDKSGLPSDRFSAERTGGSVSTLTIQRTQQEDSAVYLCASSLVIYEQFFGPGTRLTVL.

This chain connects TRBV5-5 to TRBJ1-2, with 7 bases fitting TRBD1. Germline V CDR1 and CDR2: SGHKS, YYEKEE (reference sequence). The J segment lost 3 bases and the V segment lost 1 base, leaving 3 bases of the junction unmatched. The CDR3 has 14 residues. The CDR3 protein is CASSLIGGDYGYTF. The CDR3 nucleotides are TGTGCCAGCAGCTTGATAGGGGGCGACTATGGCTACACCTTC. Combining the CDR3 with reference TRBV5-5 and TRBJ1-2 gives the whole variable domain DAGVTQSPTHLIKTRGQQVTLRCSPISGHKSVSWYQQVLGQGPQFIFQYYEKEERGRGNFPDRFSARQFPNYSSELNVNALLLGDSALYLCASSLIGGDYGYTFGSGTRLTVV.

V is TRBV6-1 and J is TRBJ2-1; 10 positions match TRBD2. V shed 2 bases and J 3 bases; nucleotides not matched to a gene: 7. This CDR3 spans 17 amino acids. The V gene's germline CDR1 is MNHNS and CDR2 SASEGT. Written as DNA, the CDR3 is TGTGCCAGCAGTGAAAGCGGGAGGGGAAGCTTCTACAATGAGCAGTTCTTC. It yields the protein CASSESGRGSFYNEQFF.

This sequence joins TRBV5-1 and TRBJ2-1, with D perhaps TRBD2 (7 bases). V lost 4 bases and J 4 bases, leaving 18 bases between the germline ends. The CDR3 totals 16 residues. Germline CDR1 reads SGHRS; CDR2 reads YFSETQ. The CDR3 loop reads CASSAGGGRTYNEQFF. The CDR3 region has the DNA TGCGCCAGCAGCGCCGGGGGCGGGAGAACGTACAATGAGCAGTTCTTC.

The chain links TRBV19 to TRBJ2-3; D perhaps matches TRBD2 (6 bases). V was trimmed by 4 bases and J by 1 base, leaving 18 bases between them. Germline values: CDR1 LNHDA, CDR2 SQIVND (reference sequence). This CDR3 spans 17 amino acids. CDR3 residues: CASSKTAGLRRTDTQYF. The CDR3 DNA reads TGTGCCAGTAGTAAGACTGCGGGACTTCGCCGCACAGATACGCAGTATTTT.

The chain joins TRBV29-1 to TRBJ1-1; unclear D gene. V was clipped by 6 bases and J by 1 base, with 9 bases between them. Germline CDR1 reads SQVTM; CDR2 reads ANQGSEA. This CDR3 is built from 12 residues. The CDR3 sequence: CSVDAKNTEAFF. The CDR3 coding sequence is TGCAGCGTCGATGCTAAGAACACTGAAGCTTTCTTT. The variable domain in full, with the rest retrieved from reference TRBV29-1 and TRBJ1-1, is SAVISQKPSRDICQRGTSLTIQCQVDSQVTMMFWYRQQPGQSLTLIATANQGSEATYESGFVIDKFPISRPNLTFSTLTVSNMSPEDSSIYLCSVDAKNTEAFFGQGTRLTVV.